These 2 T cell receptor beta chains originate from one sample sequenced in a study of cytomegalovirus exposure and HLA in healthy donors. A multiplex PCR was run with 60 Vbeta primers and 13 Jbeta primers. TCRdb's table, derived via immunoSEQ multiplex PCR, lists solely in-frame clones and lacks some. The table has roughly 140,000 clones, almost 85% seen once; the top ten hold around 5.4%. Sequencing was done on a sample of PBMCs. All receptors derive from a man in his thirties or forties in good health and CMV-seropositive.

The rearrangement links TRBV5-1 to TRBJ2-2; 8 bases align to TRBD1. V trimming: 5 bases; J trimming: 5 bases; junction bases outside the gene matches: 17. Germline-derived CDR1 and CDR2 are SGHRS and YFSETQ. The CDR3 spans 18 residues. CDR3 region: CASRRDRGSGGLTGELFF. The CDR3 DNA sequence: TGCGCCAGCAGGCGAGACAGGGGAAGCGGTGGGCTGACCGGGGAGCTGTTTTTT.

This chain connects TRBV28 to TRBJ1-1; 7 bases are a match to TRBD1. The CDR3 sequence is 15 residues long. CDR1 MDHEN and CDR2 SYDVKM come from the germline V gene. Trimming removed 5 bases from V and 6 bases from J; junction bases left unmatched: 12. In nucleotides, the CDR3 is TGTGCCAGCAGTGGCGAGGACAGGTCCGGGGCTGAAGCTTTCTTT. Its translation is CASSGEDRSGAEAFF. The full variable domain, in which reference TRBV28 and TRBJ1-1 provide the parts outside the CDR3, is DVKVTQSSRYLVKRTGEKVFLECVQDMDHENMFWYRQDPGLGLRLIYFSYDVKMKEKGDIPEGYSVSREKKERFSLILESASTNQTSMYLCASSGEDRSGAEAFFGQGTRLTVV.